This TCR beta chain was profiled in a study of T-cell memory formation after mild COVID-19. Study information: Clusters were largely donor specific.

The 5'RACE method, run with constant-segment primers, produced TCR alpha and TCR beta cDNA libraries (carrying sample barcodes and UMIs). TCRdb processed the 5' RACE reads anew with MiXCR; each CDR3 protein has one entry. The repertoire holds around 450,000 distinct CDR3 sequences, with approximately 25% as singletons. This clonotype came up a few times. The specimen sequenced was PBMCs or a T cell subset sorted from them (not recorded which). The TCR comes from an adult woman who had mild COVID-19 (a few samples of this study predate the infection). Cell type and time point are not known.

The CDR3 bases are TGTGCCATCAGTGGGGAGGGTTACGAGCAGTACTTC. Its translation: CAISGEGYEQYF. The rearrangement links TRBV10-3 to TRBJ2-7, with 7 bases identical to TRBD2. Germline V gives CDR1 ENHRY, CDR2 SYGVKD. Trimming cost V 4 bases and J 4 bases; bases outside gene matches: 1. The CDR3 covers 12 residues.